This is a list of T cell receptor beta chains from one sample in a study of blood T cell repertoires in COVID-19. The table came from immunoSEQ multiplex PCR; TCRdb's copy has only in-frame clones and leaves some out. The sample lists about 49,000 clones, approximately 93% occurring once. Sequencing was performed on peripheral blood. The receptors here all came from a man aged 55-75 years with COVID-19, enrolled during active disease. Both conserved end residues are part of each CDR3. D genes are given only for firm matches. Only some rows state a clone size, as once, few, many or a class for expanded clones.

j_gene	abundance	d_gene	v_gene	CDR3aa	CDR3nt
TRBJ2-2	NA	NA	TRBV25-1	CASSPGLTFGELFF	TGTGCCAGCAGTCCGGGACTGACCTTCGGGGAGCTGTTTTTT
TRBJ2-2	NA	TRBD1	TRBV19	CASRGGTGYTGELFF	TGTGCCAGTAGAGGTGGGACAGGATACACCGGGGAGCTGTTTTTT
TRBJ1-4	NA	NA	TRBV2	CASRTKGREDEKLFF	TGTGCCAGCAGGACCAAAGGCAGGGAGGATGAAAAACTGTTTTTT
TRBJ2-2	NA	TRBD1	TRBV30	CAGPGQANTGELFF	TGTGCCGGACCGGGACAGGCGAACACCGGGGAGCTGTTTTTT
TRBJ1-2	NA	TRBD1	TRBV30	CAWSRPTRDRLNYGYTF	TGTGCCTGGAGTCGACCTACCCGGGACAGGTTGAACTATGGCTACACCTTC
TRBJ1-1	NA	NA	TRBV7-3	CASSLTKDSEAFF	TGTGCCAGCAGCTTAACGAAGGACAGTGAAGCTTTCTTT
TRBJ2-7	once	TRBD2	TRBV5-1	CASSLSSGSWDYEQYF	TGCGCCAGCAGCTTGTCTAGCGGGAGTTGGGACTACGAGCAGTACTTC
TRBJ1-2	NA	NA	TRBV5-8	CASSLEQDTAFYGYTF	TGTGCCAGCAGCTTGGAGCAGGACACGGCCTTCTATGGCTACACCTTC
TRBJ2-7	NA	TRBD1	TRBV28	CASRIQGAPYEQYF	TGTGCCAGCAGGATACAGGGGGCCCCCTACGAGCAGTACTTC
TRBJ1-4	once	TRBD1	TRBV5-1	CASSYGTAIEKLFF	TGCGCCAGCAGCTACGGGACAGCTATTGAAAAACTGTTTTTT
TRBJ1-1	NA	NA	TRBV5-1	CASSLRQNTEAFF	TGCGCCAGCAGCCTGCGGCAGAACACTGAAGCTTTCTTT
TRBJ1-2	once	NA	TRBV11-2	CASSFGQRNNYGYTF	TGTGCCAGCAGCTTTGGACAGAGGAATAACTATGGCTACACCTTC
TRBJ1-1	NA	NA	TRBV11-2	CASSHRQTEAFF	TGTGCCAGCAGCCACCGACAGACTGAAGCTTTCTTT
TRBJ1-2	NA	TRBD1	TRBV7-2	CASSNRQGEGYTF	TGTGCCAGCAGCAATCGACAGGGAGAAGGCTACACCTTC
TRBJ2-1	NA	NA	TRBV24-1	CATSQENNEQFF	TGTGCCACCAGCCAGGAAAACAATGAGCAGTTCTTC
TRBJ1-1	few	NA	TRBV3-1/TRBV3-2	CASRRGPNTEAFF	TGTGCCAGCAGAAGAGGCCCGAACACTGAAGCTTTCTTT
TRBJ2-7	NA	TRBD2	TRBV7-8	CASSPRSSGGPGDEQYF	TGTGCCAGCAGCCCTAGGAGTAGCGGGGGGCCCGGAGACGAGCAGTACTTC
TRBJ1-5	once	NA	TRBV12-3/TRBV12-4	CASSLSQNQPQHF	TGTGCCAGCAGTCTCTCCCAGAATCAGCCCCAGCATTTT
TRBJ1-5	NA	NA	TRBV7-9	CASSYSQGNQPQHF	TGTGCCAGCAGCTACTCCCAGGGGAATCAGCCCCAGCATTTT
TRBJ2-5	NA	TRBD1	TRBV6-6	CASSYLGTEETQYF	TGTGCCAGCAGTTACTTGGGGACAGAAGAGACCCAGTACTTC
TRBJ1-1	NA	NA	TRBV25-1	CASLSGATEAFF	TGTGCCAGCCTGTCAGGTGCCACTGAAGCTTTCTTT